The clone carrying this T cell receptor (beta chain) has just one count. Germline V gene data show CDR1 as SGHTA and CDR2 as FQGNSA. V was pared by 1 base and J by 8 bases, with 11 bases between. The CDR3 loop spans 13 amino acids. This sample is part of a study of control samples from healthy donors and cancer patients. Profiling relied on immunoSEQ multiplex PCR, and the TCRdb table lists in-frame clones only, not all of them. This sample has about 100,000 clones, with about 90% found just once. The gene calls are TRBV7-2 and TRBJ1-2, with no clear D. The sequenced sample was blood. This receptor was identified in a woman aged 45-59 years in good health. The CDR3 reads CASSLGGLRGYTF. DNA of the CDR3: TGTGCCAGCAGCTTAGGTGGCCTTAGGGGCTACACCTTC.